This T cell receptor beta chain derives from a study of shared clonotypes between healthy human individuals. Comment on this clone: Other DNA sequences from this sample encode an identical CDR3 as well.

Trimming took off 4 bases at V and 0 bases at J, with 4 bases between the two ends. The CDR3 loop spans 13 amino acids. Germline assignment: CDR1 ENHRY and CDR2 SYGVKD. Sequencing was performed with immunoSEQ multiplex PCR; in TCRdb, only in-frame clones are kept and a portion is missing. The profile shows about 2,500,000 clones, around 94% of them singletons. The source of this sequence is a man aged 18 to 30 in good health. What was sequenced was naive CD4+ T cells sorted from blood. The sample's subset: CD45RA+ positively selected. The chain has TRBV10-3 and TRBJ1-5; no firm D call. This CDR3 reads CAISAGSNQPQHF. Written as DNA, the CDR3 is TGTGCCATCAGTGCGGGTAGCAATCAGCCCCAGCATTTT.